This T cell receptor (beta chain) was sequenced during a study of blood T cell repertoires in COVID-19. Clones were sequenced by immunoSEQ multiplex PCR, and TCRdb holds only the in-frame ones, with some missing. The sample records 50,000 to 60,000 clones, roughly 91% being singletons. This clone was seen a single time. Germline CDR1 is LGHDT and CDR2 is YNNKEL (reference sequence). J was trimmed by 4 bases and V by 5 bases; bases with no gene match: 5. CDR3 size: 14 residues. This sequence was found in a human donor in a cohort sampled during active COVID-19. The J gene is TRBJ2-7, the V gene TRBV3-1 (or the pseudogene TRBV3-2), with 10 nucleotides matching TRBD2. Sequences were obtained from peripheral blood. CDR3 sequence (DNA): TGTGCCAGCAGCTCGAGCGGGGGGGCTTACGAGCAGTACTTC. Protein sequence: CASSSSGGAYEQYF.